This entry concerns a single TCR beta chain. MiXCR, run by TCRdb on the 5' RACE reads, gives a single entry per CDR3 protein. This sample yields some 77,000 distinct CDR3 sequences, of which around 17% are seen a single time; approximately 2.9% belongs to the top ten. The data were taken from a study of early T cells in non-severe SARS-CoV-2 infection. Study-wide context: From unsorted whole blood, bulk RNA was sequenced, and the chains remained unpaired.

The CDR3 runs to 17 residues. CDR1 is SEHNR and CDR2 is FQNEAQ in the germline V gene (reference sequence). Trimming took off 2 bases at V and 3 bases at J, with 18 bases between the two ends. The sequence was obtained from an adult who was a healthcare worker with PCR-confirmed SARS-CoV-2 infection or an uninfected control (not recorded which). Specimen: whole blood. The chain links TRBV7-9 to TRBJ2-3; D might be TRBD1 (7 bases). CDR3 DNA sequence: TGTGCCAGCAGCTTACGGCAGGGGGGTATGTTGACAGATACGCAGTATTTT. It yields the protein CASSLRQGGMLTDTQYF.